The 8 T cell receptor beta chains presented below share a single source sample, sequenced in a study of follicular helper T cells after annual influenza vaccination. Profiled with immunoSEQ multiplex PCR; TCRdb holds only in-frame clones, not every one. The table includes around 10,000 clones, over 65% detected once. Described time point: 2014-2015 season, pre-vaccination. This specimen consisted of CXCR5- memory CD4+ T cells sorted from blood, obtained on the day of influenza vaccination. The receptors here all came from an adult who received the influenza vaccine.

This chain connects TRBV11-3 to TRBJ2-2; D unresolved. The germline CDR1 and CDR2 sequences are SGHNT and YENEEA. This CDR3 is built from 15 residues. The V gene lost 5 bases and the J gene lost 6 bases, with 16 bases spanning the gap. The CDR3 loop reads CASSPGSTIAGELFF. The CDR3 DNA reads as TGTGCCAGCAGCCCCGGGTCCACCATCGCCGGGGAGCTGTTTTTT. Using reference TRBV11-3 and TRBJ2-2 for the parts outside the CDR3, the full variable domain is EAGVVQSPRYKIIEKKQPVAFWCNPISGHNTLYWYLQNLGQGPELLIRYENEEAVDDSQLPKDRFSAERLKGVDSTLKIQPAELGDSAVYLCASSPGSTIAGELFFGEGSRLTVL.

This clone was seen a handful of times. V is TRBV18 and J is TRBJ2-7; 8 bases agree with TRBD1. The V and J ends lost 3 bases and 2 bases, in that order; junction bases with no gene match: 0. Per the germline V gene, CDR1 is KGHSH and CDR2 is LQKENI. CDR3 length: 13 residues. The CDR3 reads CASSPDRAYEQYF. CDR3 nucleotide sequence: TGTGCCAGCTCACCGGACAGGGCCTACGAGCAGTACTTC.

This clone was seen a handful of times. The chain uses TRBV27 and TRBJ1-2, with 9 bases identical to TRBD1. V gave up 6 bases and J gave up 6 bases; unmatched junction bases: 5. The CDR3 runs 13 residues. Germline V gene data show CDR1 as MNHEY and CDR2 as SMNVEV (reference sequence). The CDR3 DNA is TGTGCCAGCAGGCGGGACAGGGCAAATGGCTACACCTTC. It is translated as CASRRDRANGYTF.

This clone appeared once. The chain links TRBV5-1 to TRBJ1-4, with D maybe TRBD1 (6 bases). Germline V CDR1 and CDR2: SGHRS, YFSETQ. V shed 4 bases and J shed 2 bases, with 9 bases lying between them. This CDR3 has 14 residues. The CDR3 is CASSPQGTNEKLFF. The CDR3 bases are TGCGCCAGCAGCCCACAGGGTACTAATGAAAAACTGTTTTTT.

Here the CDR3 reads CASSKDRGQGNTEAFF. CDR3 DNA sequence: TGTGCCAGCAGCAAGGACAGGGGGCAAGGGAACACTGAAGCTTTCTTT. J is TRBJ1-1 and V is TRBV7-2; 11 positions agree with TRBD1. This CDR3 contains 16 residues. V gave up 5 bases and J gave up 1 base; unmatched junction bases: 6. Germline V CDR1 and CDR2: SGHTA, FQGNSA.

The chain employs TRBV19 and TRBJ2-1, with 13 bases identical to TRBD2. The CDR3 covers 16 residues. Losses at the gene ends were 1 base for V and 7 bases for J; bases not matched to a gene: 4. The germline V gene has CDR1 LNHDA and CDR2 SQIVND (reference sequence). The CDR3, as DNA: TGTGCCAGTAGTATAGGGACTAGCGGGAGTTGGAATGAGCAGTTCTTC. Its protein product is CASSIGTSGSWNEQFF.

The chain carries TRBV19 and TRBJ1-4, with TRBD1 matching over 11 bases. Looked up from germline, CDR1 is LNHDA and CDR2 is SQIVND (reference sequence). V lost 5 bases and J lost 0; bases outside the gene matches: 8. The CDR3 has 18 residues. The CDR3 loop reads CASSGQGARFATNEKLFF. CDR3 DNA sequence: TGTGCCAGTAGTGGACAGGGGGCCCGATTTGCAACTAATGAAAAACTGTTTTTT.

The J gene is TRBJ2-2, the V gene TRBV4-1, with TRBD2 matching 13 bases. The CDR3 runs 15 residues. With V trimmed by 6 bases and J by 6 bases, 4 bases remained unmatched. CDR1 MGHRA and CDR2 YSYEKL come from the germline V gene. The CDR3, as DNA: TGCGCCAGCAGTCGGACTAGCGGGAGAGCCGGGGAGCTGTTTTTT. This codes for CASSRTSGRAGELFF.